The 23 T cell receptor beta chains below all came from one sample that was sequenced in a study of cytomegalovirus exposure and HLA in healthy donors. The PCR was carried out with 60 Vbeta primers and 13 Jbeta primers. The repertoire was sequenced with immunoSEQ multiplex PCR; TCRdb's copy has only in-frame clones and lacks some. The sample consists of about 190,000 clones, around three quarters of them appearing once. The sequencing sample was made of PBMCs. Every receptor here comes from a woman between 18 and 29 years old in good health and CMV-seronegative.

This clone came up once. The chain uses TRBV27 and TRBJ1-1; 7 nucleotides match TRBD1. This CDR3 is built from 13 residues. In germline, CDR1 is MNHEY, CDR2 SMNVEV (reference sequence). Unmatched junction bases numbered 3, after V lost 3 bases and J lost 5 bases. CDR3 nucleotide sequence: TGTGCCAGCAGTTTCTCGGACAGGACTGAAGCTTTCTTT. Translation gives CASSFSDRTEAFF.

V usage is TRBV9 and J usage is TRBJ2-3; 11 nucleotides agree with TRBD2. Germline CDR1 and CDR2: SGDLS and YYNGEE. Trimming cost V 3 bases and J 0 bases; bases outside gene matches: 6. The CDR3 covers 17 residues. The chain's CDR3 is CASSARPSGGSTDTQYF. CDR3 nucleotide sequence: TGTGCCAGCAGCGCTCGACCTAGCGGGGGGAGCACAGATACGCAGTATTTT.

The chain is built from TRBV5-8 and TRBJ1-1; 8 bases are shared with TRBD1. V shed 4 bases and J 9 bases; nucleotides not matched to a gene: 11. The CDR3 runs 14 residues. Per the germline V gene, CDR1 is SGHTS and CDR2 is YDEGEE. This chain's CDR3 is CASSGDRSFIKAFF. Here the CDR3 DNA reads TGTGCCAGCAGCGGGGACAGGAGCTTTATAAAAGCTTTCTTT.

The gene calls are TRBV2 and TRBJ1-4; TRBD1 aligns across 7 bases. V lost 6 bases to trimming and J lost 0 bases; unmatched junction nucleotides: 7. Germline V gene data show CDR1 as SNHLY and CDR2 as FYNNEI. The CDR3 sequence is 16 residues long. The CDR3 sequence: CASSLGQSATNEKLFF. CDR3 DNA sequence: TGTGCCAGCAGCTTGGGACAGAGTGCAACTAATGAAAAACTGTTTTTT.

The CDR3 coding sequence is TGTGCCATCAGTCCCAGGGGGTTGGGCACAGATACGCAGTATTTT. Amino acids: CAISPRGLGTDTQYF. This chain uses TRBV10-3 with TRBJ2-3, with 7 nucleotides matching TRBD1. With V trimmed by 5 bases and J by 1 base, 6 bases remained unmatched. CDR1 is ENHRY, CDR2 SYGVKD, per germline. The CDR3 loop spans 15 amino acids.

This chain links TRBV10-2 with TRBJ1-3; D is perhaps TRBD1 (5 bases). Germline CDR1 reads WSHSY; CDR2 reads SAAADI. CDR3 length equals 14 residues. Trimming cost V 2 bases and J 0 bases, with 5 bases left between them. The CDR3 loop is CASSEDSSGNTIYF. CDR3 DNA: TGCGCCAGCAGTGAGGACAGCTCTGGAAACACCATATATTTT.

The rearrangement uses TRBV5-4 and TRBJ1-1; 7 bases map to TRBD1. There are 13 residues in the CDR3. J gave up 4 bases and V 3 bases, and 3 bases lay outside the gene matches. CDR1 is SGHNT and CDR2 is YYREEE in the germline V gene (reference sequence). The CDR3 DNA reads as TGTGCCAGCAGCTGGGACAGTAGCACTGAAGCTTTCTTT. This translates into CASSWDSSTEAFF.

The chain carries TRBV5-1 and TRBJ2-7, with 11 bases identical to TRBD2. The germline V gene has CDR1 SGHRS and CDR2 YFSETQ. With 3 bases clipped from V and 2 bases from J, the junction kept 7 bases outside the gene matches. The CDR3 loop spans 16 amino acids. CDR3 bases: TGCGCCAGCAGCTCCGGGACTAGCGGATTCACCTACGAGCAGTACTTC. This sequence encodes CASSSGTSGFTYEQYF.

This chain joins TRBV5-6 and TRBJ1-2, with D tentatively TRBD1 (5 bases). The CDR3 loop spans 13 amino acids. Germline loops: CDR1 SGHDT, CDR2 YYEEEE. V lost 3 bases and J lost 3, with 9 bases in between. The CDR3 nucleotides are TGTGCCAGCAGCTCCCCCAGGGACTATGGCTACACCTTC. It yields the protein CASSSPRDYGYTF.

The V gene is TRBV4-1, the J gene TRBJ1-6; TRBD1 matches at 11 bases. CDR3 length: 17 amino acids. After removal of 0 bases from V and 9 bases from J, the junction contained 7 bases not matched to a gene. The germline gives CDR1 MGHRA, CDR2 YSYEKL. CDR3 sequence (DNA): TGCGCCAGCAGCCAAGATCCCGGACAGGGGGCGAGTTCACCCCTCCACTTT. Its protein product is CASSQDPGQGASSPLHF.

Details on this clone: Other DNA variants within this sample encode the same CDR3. CDR3 sequence reads: CASRQGGTDTQYF. The CDR3 bases are TGTGCCAGTCGACAGGGGGGAACAGATACGCAGTATTTT. V is TRBV6-1 and J is TRBJ2-3; 9 bases agree with TRBD1. Germline V CDR1 and CDR2: MNHNS, SASEGT. Trimming took 9 bases from V and 3 from J; bases not matched to a gene: 4. The CDR3 is 13 residues long.

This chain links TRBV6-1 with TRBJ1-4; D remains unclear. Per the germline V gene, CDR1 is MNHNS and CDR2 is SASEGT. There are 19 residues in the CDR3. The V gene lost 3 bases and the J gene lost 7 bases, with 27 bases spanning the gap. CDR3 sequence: CASSESLKPPLVFVEKLFF. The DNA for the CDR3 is TGTGCCAGCAGTGAGAGCCTCAAGCCACCTTTAGTGTTTGTTGAAAAACTGTTTTTT.

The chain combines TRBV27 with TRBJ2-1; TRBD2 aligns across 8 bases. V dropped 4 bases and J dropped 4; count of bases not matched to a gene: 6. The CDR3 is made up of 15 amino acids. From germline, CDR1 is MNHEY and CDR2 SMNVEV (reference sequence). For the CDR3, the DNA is TGTGCCAGCAGTTCAAAGCGGGAGTTTTACAATGAGCAGTTCTTC. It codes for CASSSKREFYNEQFF.

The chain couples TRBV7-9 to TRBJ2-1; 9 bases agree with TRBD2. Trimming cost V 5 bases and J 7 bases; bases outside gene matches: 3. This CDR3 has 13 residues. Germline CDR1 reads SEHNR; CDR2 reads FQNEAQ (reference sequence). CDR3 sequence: CASSGAGGNEQFF. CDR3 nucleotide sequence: TGTGCCAGCAGCGGTGCGGGAGGGAATGAGCAGTTCTTC.

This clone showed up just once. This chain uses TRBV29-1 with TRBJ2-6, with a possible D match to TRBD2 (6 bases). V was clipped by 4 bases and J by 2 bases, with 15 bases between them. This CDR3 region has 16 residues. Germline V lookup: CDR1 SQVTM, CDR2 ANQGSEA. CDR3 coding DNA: TGCAGCGTTGGGGGGGAGATAGGCACTGGGGCCAACGTCCTGACTTTC. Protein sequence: CSVGGEIGTGANVLTF.

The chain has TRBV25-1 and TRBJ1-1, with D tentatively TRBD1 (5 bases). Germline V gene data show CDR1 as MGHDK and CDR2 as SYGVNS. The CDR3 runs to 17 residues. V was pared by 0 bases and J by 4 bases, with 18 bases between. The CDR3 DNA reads TGTGCCAGCAGTGAATATTTTGACGGGGGTTCTGTCACTGAAGCTTTCTTT. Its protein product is CASSEYFDGGSVTEAFF.

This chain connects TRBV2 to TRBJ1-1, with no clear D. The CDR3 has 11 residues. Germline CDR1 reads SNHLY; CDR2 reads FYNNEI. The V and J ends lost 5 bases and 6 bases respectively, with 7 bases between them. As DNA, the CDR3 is TGTGCCAGCAGTTCGAGAGCTGAAGCTTTCTTT. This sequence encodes CASSSRAEAFF. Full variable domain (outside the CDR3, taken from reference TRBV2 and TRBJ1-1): EPEVTQTPSHQVTQMGQEVILRCVPISNHLYFYWYRQILGQKVEFLVSFYNNEISEKSEIFDDQFSVERPDGSNFTLKIRSTKLEDSAMYFCASSSRAEAFFGQGTRLTVV.

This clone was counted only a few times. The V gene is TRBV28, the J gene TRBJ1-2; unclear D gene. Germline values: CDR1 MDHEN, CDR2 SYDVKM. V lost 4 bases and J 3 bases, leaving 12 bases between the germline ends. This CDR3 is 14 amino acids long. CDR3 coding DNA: TGTGCCAGCAGTTCGCCGGTAGTCGACTATGGCTACACCTTC. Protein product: CASSSPVVDYGYTF.

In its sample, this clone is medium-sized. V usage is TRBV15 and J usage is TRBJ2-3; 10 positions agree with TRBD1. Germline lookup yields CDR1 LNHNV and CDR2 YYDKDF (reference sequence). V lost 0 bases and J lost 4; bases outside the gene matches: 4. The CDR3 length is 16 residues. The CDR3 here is CATSRDQGQGADTQYF. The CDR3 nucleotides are TGTGCCACCAGCAGAGATCAAGGACAGGGGGCAGATACGCAGTATTTT.

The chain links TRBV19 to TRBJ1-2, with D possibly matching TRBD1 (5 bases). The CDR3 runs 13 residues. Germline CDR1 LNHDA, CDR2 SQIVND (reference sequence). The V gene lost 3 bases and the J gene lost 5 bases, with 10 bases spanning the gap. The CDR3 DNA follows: TGTGCCAGTAGTATCCAGGGCGGATATGGCTACACCTTC. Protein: CASSIQGGYGYTF.

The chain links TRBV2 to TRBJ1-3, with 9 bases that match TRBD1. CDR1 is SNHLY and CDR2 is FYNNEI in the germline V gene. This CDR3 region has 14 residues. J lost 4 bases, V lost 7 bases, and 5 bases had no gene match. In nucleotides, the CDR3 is TGTGCCAGCAACCTACAGGGGGCGGGAAACACCATATATTTT. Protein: CASNLQGAGNTIYF.

CDR3 sequence reads: CASSQVGAVGEAFF. The CDR3, as DNA: TGTGCCAGCAGCCAAGTGGGGGCTGTAGGTGAAGCTTTCTTT. The rearrangement joins TRBV4-2 to TRBJ1-1; D is possibly TRBD1 (6 bases). Germline CDR1 LGHNA, CDR2 YNFKEQ. CDR3 length equals 14 residues. V lost 1 base and J 7 bases, leaving 13 bases between the germline ends.

The CDR3 bases are TGTGCCAGCAGTTTACAGGGAGATGGCTACACCTTC. This translates into CASSLQGDGYTF. The chain links TRBV5-4 to TRBJ1-2; D might be TRBD1 (6 bases). V was shortened by 5 bases and J by 6 bases, with 11 bases between the two germline ends. The germline V gene encodes CDR1 SGHNT and CDR2 YYREEE (reference sequence). CDR3 length equals 12 residues.